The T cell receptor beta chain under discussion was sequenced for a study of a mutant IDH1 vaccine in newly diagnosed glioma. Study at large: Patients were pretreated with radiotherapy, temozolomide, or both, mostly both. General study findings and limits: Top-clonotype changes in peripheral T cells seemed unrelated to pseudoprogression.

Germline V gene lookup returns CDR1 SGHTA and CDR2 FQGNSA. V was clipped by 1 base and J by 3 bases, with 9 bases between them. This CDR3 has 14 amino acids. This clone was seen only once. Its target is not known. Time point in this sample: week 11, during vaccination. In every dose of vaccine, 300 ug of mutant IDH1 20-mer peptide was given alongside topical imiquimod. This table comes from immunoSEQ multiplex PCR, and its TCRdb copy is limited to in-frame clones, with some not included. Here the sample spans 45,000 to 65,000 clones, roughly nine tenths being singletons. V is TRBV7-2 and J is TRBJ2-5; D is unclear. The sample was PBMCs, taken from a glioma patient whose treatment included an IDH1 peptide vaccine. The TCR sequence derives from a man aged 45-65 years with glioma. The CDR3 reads CASSLGSKKETQYF. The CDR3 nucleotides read TGTGCCAGCAGCTTAGGTTCAAAGAAAGAGACCCAGTACTTC.